This TCR beta chain was sequenced in a study of cytomegalovirus exposure and HLA in healthy donors. Study context: The 120 or so validation repertoires used a platform that matched the one used for the roughly 700 first-cohort repertoires, as a later analysis reported.

The data were produced by immunoSEQ multiplex PCR, yet TCRdb's version contains in-frame clones alone and is incomplete. The sample has approximately 160,000 clones, 85% seen once. The germline V gene has CDR1 MNHEY and CDR2 SVGAGI. The CDR3 covers 14 residues. V was clipped by 2 bases and J by 3 bases; unmatched bases: 2. This chain links TRBV6-5 with TRBJ2-7; 9 bases match TRBD1. The TCR originated in a man aged 30 to 39 in good health and CMV-seropositive. Specimen: PBMCs. CDR3 in DNA: TGTGCCAGCAGTTACGTGGGACAGGGCTACGAGCAGTACTTC. It translates to CASSYVGQGYEQYF.